These T cell receptor beta chains were read from a single sample in a study of cytomegalovirus exposure and HLA in healthy donors. Method: immunoSEQ multiplex PCR; TCRdb's copy keeps in-frame clones and lacks some. The sample includes 83,000 or so clones, over 60% of them seen just once. The specimen sequenced was PBMCs. The source is a female donor in good health and CMV-seronegative. Each CDR3 is given with its conserved first and last residue. A D gene is named only where the DNA matches it firmly. For some rows the clone size is stated as once, few or many, or as a class when expanded; others skip it.

size	D	V	J	DNA	CDR3
.	.	TRBV6-6	TRBJ1-5	TGTGCCAGCAGTTACGGTAAGGGGTATTGGCCCCAGCATTTT	CASSYGKGYWPQHF
.	TRBD2	TRBV5-1	TRBJ2-7	TGCGCCAGCAGCACCAGCGGGGGGCCCAACTACGAGCAGTACTTC	CASSTSGGPNYEQYF
.	TRBD2	TRBV14	TRBJ2-4	TGTGCCAGCAGCCTCAACTTAGCGGGAGCCAAAAACATTCAGTACTTC	CASSLNLAGAKNIQYF
.	.	TRBV19	TRBJ1-1	TGTGCCAGTAGTTACTACAGGCACACTGAAGCTTTCTTT	CASSYYRHTEAFF
.	.	TRBV29-1	TRBJ2-3	TGCAGCGCGTATAGTCCCACGGGTACGCAGTATTTT	CSAYSPTGTQYF
.	TRBD2	TRBV19	TRBJ2-3	TGTGCCAGTAGTCCGAGAGCGGGAGGGCCGGATACGCAGTATTTT	CASSPRAGGPDTQYF
.	.	TRBV18	TRBJ2-5	TGTGCCAGCTCCCCCGGGTCCCAAGAGACCCAGTACTTC	CASSPGSQETQYF
.	.	TRBV5-5	TRBJ2-4	TGTGCCAGCAGCTCCGGGACATCTCTAGCCAAAAACATTCAGTACTTC	CASSSGTSLAKNIQYF
few	TRBD2	TRBV5-4	TRBJ2-5	TGTGCCAGCAGCTCAAGACTAGCGGGGCCCGAGGCGGCCCAGTACTTC	CASSSRLAGPEAAQYF
.	TRBD2	TRBV5-1	TRBJ2-5	TGCGCCAGCATCTCGCCCGGGAGGCAAGAGACCCAGTACTTC	CASISPGRQETQYF
.	TRBD2	TRBV5-1	TRBJ2-7	TGCGCCAGCAGCTTGGCCGCTGGGACTAGCGGATACGAGCAGTACTTC	CASSLAAGTSGYEQYF
once	TRBD2	TRBV10-3	TRBJ2-1	TGTGCCATGTCCGGGACTAGTCTGTTTGATGAGCAGTTCTTC	CAMSGTSLFDEQFF
.	TRBD2	TRBV10-3	TRBJ2-3	TGTGCCATCAGTGAGTCGGTCGCGCGGGGGGGCACAGATACGCAGTATTTT	CAISESVARGGTDTQYF
.	TRBD1	TRBV6-6	TRBJ1-3	TGTGCCAGCAGCCACGGACAGGGAAGGAGTCACACCATATATTTT	CASSHGQGRSHTIYF
.	.	TRBV2	TRBJ2-3	TGTGCCAGCAGCTATATCACAGATACGCAGTATTTT	CASSYITDTQYF